Below, 19 T cell receptor beta chains from the same sample are listed, as sequenced in a study of T-cell memory formation after mild COVID-19. Each CDR3 protein gets one entry after TCRdb re-called the 5' RACE reads with MiXCR. There are 400,000 or so distinct CDR3 sequences in the sample; around 20% occur only once, and about an eighth lies in the top ten. The sequenced sample was PBMCs or a T cell subset sorted from them (not recorded which). Receptor source: an adult woman who had mild COVID-19 (a few samples of this study predate the infection). Cell type and time point are not known.

This clonotype showed up just once. This sequence joins TRBV10-3 and TRBJ2-3; 7 bases are shared with TRBD2. There are 14 residues in the CDR3. Germline assignment: CDR1 ENHRY and CDR2 SYGVKD. With 4 bases clipped from V and 5 bases from J, the junction kept 6 bases outside the gene matches. In DNA, the CDR3 is TGTGCCATCAGTGCGAATGGGGGGGGAGATACGCAGTATTTT. It is translated as CAISANGGGDTQYF.

In this sample, this clonotype turned up a few times. This sequence joins TRBV27 and TRBJ2-3, with D perhaps given as TRBD1 or TRBD2 (5 bases each). Germline V gene sequence: CDR1 MNHEY, CDR2 SMNVEV (reference sequence). Trimming shortened V by 7 bases and J by 0 bases, and 17 bases separated the two germline ends. The CDR3 loop spans 16 amino acids. The CDR3 nucleotides are TGTGCCAGCACCTCTTTGGGGGAGCTAAGCACAGATACGCAGTATTTT. Translation gives CASTSLGELSTDTQYF.

This clonotype occurred a few times. The V call is TRBV7-2, the J call TRBJ2-4, with D uncertain. V lost 5 bases to trimming and J lost 6 bases, with 8 bases between them. In germline, CDR1 is SGHTA, CDR2 FQGNSA. The length of the CDR3 is 12 residues. CDR3 DNA sequence: TGTGCCAGCAGCCGAAAAGGAAACATTCAGTACTTC. Translated: CASSRKGNIQYF.

This clonotype was counted only a few times. This rearrangement joins TRBV27 to TRBJ2-7; maybe TRBD2 (5 bases). This CDR3 spans 15 amino acids. CDR1 MNHEY and CDR2 SMNVEV come from the germline V gene (reference sequence). Between the trimmed V and J ends, which lost 7 bases and 2 bases, there was a span of 18 bases. The CDR3 here is CASTLAAGGPYEQYF. DNA for the CDR3: TGTGCCAGCACCCTTGCCGCAGGAGGTCCCTACGAGCAGTACTTC.

There are a few counts of this clonotype. The genes are TRBV7-3 and TRBJ2-3; possibly TRBD2 for D (6 bases). CDR1 SGHTA and CDR2 FQGTGA come from the germline V gene. Between the trimmed V and J ends, which lost 1 base and 7 bases, there was a span of 15 bases. The CDR3 sequence is 15 residues long. The CDR3 loop is CASSLIGTLTHTQYF. CDR3 nucleotides: TGTGCCAGCAGCTTAATCGGGACTCTCACCCATACGCAGTATTTT.

The chain carries TRBV9 and TRBJ2-5; D may be TRBD1 or TRBD2 (5 bases each). The germline V gene has CDR1 SGDLS and CDR2 YYNGEE. The CDR3 is 15 residues long. V was pared by 3 bases and J by 5 bases, with 17 bases between. CDR3 in DNA: TGTGCCAGCAGCGCCTCCGGGACGTGGGGGGAGACCCAGTACTTC. Translation: CASSASGTWGETQYF.

On this clonotype itself: One end of the junction does not line up with germline, which may come from a read error. The rearrangement joins TRBV7-9 to TRBJ1-1; D call uncertain. The CDR3 consists of 11 residues. The V gene's germline CDR1 is SEHNR and CDR2 FQNEAQ (reference sequence). The CDR3 DNA reads TGTGCCAGCAGCCTAAACCGCTGGAACTCTTGG. It yields the protein CASSLNRWNSW.

This clonotype has just a few counts. In DNA, the CDR3 is TGTGCCAGCAGCGTACGCCCGGGACAGGCTATCTCTGGAAACACCATATATTTT. Translated, it gives CASSVRPGQAISGNTIYF. The chain links TRBV9 to TRBJ1-3, with 8 bases identical to TRBD1. V was clipped by 1 base and J by 0 bases; unmatched bases: 9. Looked up from germline, CDR1 is SGDLS and CDR2 is YYNGEE. CDR3 length equals 18 residues.

This clonotype was seen only a few times. This chain links TRBV3-1 with TRBJ2-3, with D maybe TRBD2 (5 bases). Germline values: CDR1 LGHDT, CDR2 YNNKEL (reference sequence). Between the trimmed V and J ends, which lost 4 bases and 2 bases, there was a span of 10 bases. The CDR3 is made up of 14 amino acids. CDR3 amino acids: CASSLVGDTDTQYF. The DNA for the CDR3 is TGTGCCAGCAGCCTGGTGGGAGACACAGATACGCAGTATTTT.

The chain combines TRBV24-1 with TRBJ1-1; no clear D gene. The V gene's germline CDR1 is KGHDR and CDR2 SFDVKD. V was shortened by 3 bases and J by 7 bases, with 14 bases between the two germline ends. The CDR3 is 14 amino acids. The CDR3 nucleotides are TGTGCCACCAGTGATGGGCCCAGGAGAGGTGAAGCTTTCTTT. Its translation is CATSDGPRRGEAFF.

This clonotype was seen ten or more times. The J gene is TRBJ1-1, the V gene TRBV12-3 or TRBV12-4, with TRBD1 as a possible D gene (6 bases). There are 14 residues in the CDR3. With 6 bases removed from V and 1 base from J, the gap between germline ends came to 12 bases. CDR3 sequence (DNA): TGTGCCAGCAGCGGGGGGGCAGCGAACACTGAAGCTTTCTTT. Residues: CASSGGAANTEAFF.

The chain combines TRBV3-1 with TRBJ1-5; possible D gene TRBD1, 6 bases. The germline V gene encodes CDR1 LGHDT and CDR2 YNNKEL (reference sequence). The CDR3 is 15 amino acids. Between the trimmed V and J ends, which lost 3 bases and 1 base, there was a span of 10 bases. Here the CDR3 DNA reads TGTGCCAGCAGCCAGGACAGTAAAAGCAATCAGCCCCAGCATTTT. Protein: CASSQDSKSNQPQHF. Variable domain in full (rest from reference TRBV3-1 and TRBJ1-5): DTAVSQTPKYLVTQMGNDKSIKCEQNLGHDTMYWYKQDSKKFLKIMFSYNNKELIINETVPNRFSPKSPDKAHLNLHINSLELGDSAVYFCASSQDSKSNQPQHFGDGTRLSIL.

The genes are TRBV7-3 and TRBJ2-1, with TRBD2 identical over 9 bases. Germline values: CDR1 SGHTA, CDR2 FQGTGA. The J segment lost 5 bases and the V segment lost 3 bases, leaving 11 bases of the junction unmatched. The CDR3 is 17 residues long. The CDR3 loop is CASSLDAGGRGDNEQFF. DNA for the CDR3: TGTGCCAGCAGCTTGGACGCGGGCGGGAGGGGAGACAATGAGCAGTTCTTC.

The chain links TRBV7-9 to TRBJ2-7, with 7 nucleotides matching TRBD2. The CDR3 has 17 amino acids. CDR1 and CDR2 (germline): SEHNR, FQNEAQ (reference sequence). V lost 1 base and J lost 8; bases outside the gene matches: 17. The CDR3: CASSLGRGGRPSTQQYF. DNA of the CDR3: TGTGCCAGCAGCTTAGGTCGAGGCGGGAGACCTTCTACTCAGCAGTACTTC.

The chain couples TRBV12-3 or TRBV12-4 to TRBJ1-5; 11 nucleotides match TRBD1. V was clipped by 3 bases and J by 7 bases; unmatched bases: 2. The CDR3 runs 14 residues. In DNA form, the CDR3 reads TGTGCCAGCAGTTTGGACAGGGGGCTCCAGCCCCAGCATTTT. Translated: CASSLDRGLQPQHF.

This clonotype was counted a few times. The CDR3 DNA follows: TGTGCCAGCAGCCCCAGACTTGAGGAGCAGTACTTC. This encodes CASSPRLEEQYF. The chain employs TRBV7-2 and TRBJ2-7; D gene unclear. With 5 bases removed from V and 7 bases from J, the gap between germline ends came to 12 bases. Looked up from germline, CDR1 is SGHTA and CDR2 is FQGNSA. The CDR3 runs to 12 residues.

This clonotype was seen a handful of times. The genes are TRBV7-6 and TRBJ2-7; tentatively, D is TRBD2 (6 bases). Germline assignment: CDR1 SGHVS and CDR2 FNYEAQ. Trimming stripped 5 bases from V and 0 bases from J, with 17 bases between. The length of the CDR3 is 16 residues. The CDR3 is CASSLYLAPVSYEQYF. Here the CDR3 DNA reads TGTGCCAGCAGCCTCTACCTAGCGCCTGTCTCCTACGAGCAGTACTTC.

The V call is TRBV25-1, the J call TRBJ2-4, with 8 nucleotides matching TRBD1. V was pared by 2 bases and J by 7 bases, with 13 bases of the junction left unmatched. Germline assignment: CDR1 MGHDK and CDR2 SYGVNS. The CDR3 runs to 17 residues. The DNA for the CDR3 is TGTGCCAGCAGTGAAGTAGGAAGGACAGGGCGGACGAACATTCAGTACTTC. It yields the protein CASSEVGRTGRTNIQYF.

This clonotype occurred a few times. One end of the junction fails to match germline, which may point to a read error. V gene TRBV7-7 combines with J gene TRBJ2-1; perhaps D is TRBD1 or TRBD2 (5 bases each). This CDR3 has 13 amino acids. Germline V lookup: CDR1 SSHAT, CDR2 FNYEAQ (reference sequence). The chain's CDR3 is CASSLAPRDEQFF. DNA for the CDR3: TGTGCTAGCAGCTTAGCGCCCAGGGATGAGCAGTTCTTC.